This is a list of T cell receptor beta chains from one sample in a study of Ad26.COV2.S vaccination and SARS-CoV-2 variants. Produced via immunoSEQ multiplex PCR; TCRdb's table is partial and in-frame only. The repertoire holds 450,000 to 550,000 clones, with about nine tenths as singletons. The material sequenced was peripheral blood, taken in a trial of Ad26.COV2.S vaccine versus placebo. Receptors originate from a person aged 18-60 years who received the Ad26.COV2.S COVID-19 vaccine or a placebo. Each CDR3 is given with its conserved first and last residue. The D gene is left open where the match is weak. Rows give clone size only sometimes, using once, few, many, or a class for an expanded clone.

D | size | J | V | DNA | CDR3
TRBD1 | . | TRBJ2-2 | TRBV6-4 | TGTGCCAGCAGTCGGACAGGGGGGGAAACCGGGGAGCTGTTTTTT | CASSRTGGETGELFF
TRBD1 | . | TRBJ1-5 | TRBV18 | TGTGCCAGCTCACAGGACCCATACGGGACAGCACACAATCAGCCCCAGCATTTT | CASSQDPYGTAHNQPQHF
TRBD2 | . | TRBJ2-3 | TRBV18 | TGTGCCAGCTCACCACCGGCGCTAGCGGGTGGCCTCACAGATACGCAGTATTTT | CASSPPALAGGLTDTQYF
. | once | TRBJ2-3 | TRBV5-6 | TGTGCCAGCAGCCGGAGACTAGACACCCCACTAGATACGCAGTATTTT | CASSRRLDTPLDTQYF
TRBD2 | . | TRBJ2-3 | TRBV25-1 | TGTGCCAGCAGCTTAGCGGGAAGCACAGATACGCAGTATTTT | CASSLAGSTDTQYF
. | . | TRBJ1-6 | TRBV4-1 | TGCGCCAGCAGCCAACTCCGCCCTACAGGGTTTTTGGACTCACCCCTCCACTTT | CASSQLRPTGFLDSPLHF
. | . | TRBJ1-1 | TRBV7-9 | TGTGCCAGCAGCGGGGGGTGGGACACTGAAGCTTTCTTT | CASSGGWDTEAFF
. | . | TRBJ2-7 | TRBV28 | TGTGCCAGCAGCTCGGGTTGGGAGGCGAGCTACGAGCAGTACTTC | CASSSGWEASYEQYF
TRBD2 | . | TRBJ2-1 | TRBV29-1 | TGCAGCGCCGGGAGGGAGACGTCATACAATGAGCAGTTCTTC | CSAGRETSYNEQFF
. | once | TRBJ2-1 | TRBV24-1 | TGTGCCACCAGTGACCAGAATGAGCAGTTCTTC | CATSDQNEQFF
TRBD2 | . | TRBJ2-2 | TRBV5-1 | TGCGCCAGCAGCTTGGGGTTGAATCGACTAGCCAGACCTCCCTTGCCCGGGGAGCTGTTTTTT | CASSLGLNRLARPPLPGELFF
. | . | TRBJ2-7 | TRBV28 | TGTGCCAGCAGTTTCACCTCGGGAGCCCCACCATACGAGCAGTACTTC | CASSFTSGAPPYEQYF
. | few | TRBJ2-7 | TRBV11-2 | TGTGCCAGCAGCTTCCGCCCCGGGCGTTCCCAATACGAGCAGTACTTC | CASSFRPGRSQYEQYF
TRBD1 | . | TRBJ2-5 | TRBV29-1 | TGCAGCGTGGTGACAGGGGTGGAGACCCAGTACTTC | CSVVTGVETQYF
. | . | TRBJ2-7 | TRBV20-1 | TGCAGTGCTAGTGAGTACCGTGTCGGGAGCATATACGAGCAGTACTTC | CSASEYRVGSIYEQYF
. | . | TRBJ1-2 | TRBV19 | TGTGCCAGTAGCGACCGGGACATTAACACCTTC | CASSDRDINTF
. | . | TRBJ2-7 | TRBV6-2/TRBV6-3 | TGTGCCAGCGGTTCCGACGAAAGTACCGAGCAGTACTTC | CASGSDESTEQYF
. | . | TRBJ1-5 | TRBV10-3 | TGTGCCATCAGTGAGTCGGGGCCTGGGCTCAATCAGCCCCAGCATTTT | CAISESGPGLNQPQHF
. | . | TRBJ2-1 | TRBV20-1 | TGCAGTGCTAGTGCGCACAATGAGCAGTTCTTC | CSASAHNEQFF
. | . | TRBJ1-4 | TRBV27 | TGTGCCAGCAGTTTATCAGGACCTTTCGGGTCCCGGAAAGAACTGTTTTTT | CASSLSGPFGSRKELFF
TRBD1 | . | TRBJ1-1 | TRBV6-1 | TGTGCCAGCAGTGAGTGGACAGGGGACACTGAAGCTTTCTTT | CASSEWTGDTEAFF
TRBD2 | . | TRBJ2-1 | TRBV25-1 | TGTGCCAGCAGTGGGACCCCACTAGCGGGATACAATGAGCAGTTCTTC | CASSGTPLAGYNEQFF
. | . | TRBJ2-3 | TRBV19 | TGTGCCAGTAGACCCCGCTCCGGGAGTAGGACAGATACGCAGTATTTT | CASRPRSGSRTDTQYF
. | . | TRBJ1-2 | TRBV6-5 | TGTGCCAGCAAGGGGTCTAACTATGGCTACACCTTC | CASKGSNYGYTF
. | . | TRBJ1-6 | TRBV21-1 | TGTGCCAGCAGCAAAGAACCGGGACAGGGGGCTCTAGGTTCACCCCTCCACTTT | CASSKEPGQGALGSPLHF
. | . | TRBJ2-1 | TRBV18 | TGTGCCAGCTCGGTGCTTGGTAGCTCCTACAATGAGCAGTTCTTC | CASSVLGSSYNEQFF
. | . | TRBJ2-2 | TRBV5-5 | TGTGCCAGCAGCCCCGAATGGGCCGGGGAGCTGTTTTTT | CASSPEWAGELFF
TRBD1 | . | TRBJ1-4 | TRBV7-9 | TGTGCCAGCAGCCCAGGACAGGGGACAGCTAATGAAAAACTGTTTTTT | CASSPGQGTANEKLFF
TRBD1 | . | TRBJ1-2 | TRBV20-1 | TGCAGTGCTAGTAACAGGGGAAATTCCTATGGCTACACCTTC | CSASNRGNSYGYTF
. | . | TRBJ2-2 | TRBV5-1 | TGCGCCAGCAGCTTGGGAGACCGAAACACCGGGGAGCTGTTTTTT | CASSLGDRNTGELFF
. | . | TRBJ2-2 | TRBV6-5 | TGTGCCAGCAGTTACTCTGGGCTAGCTCTTCGGGAGCTGTTTTTT | CASSYSGLALRELFF
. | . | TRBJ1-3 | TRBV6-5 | TGTGCCAGCAGTTACCGGGGGGCGGGTGGAAACACCATATATTTT | CASSYRGAGGNTIYF
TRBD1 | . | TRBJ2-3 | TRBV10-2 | TGCGCCAGCAGTCTTACCCGGGACAGGGGGATCGATACGCAGTATTTT | CASSLTRDRGIDTQYF
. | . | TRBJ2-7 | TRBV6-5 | TGTGCCAGCAGACCTGGGATGGGGGCTGGCGAGCAGTACTTC | CASRPGMGAGEQYF
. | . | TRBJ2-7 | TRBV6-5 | TGTGCCAGCAGTTACAGAAGGGAAACCTACGAGCAGTACTTC | CASSYRRETYEQYF
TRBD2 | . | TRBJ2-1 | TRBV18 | TGTGCCAGCTCACCACCGAAGACTAGCGGGGCCGACTGGTGGGGCTACATTCGGCGTAATGAGCAGTTCTTC | CASSPPKTSGADWWGYIRRNEQFF
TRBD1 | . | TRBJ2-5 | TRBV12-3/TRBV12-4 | TGTGCCAGCAGCAACGACAGGGTTGAGACCCAGTACTTC | CASSNDRVETQYF
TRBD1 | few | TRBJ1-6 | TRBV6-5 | TGTGCCAGCAGTCCAACAGGGGCATATAATTCACCCCTCCACTTT | CASSPTGAYNSPLHF
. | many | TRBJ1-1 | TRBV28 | TGTGCCAGCAGTTCTCTGACACCCGGGAACTACTCGAACACTGAAGCTTTCTTT | CASSSLTPGNYSNTEAFF
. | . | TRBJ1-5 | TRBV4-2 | TGTGCCAGCAGCCAAGAATCGCACCATGGGGGGGGCGGCAATCAGCCCCAGCATTTT | CASSQESHHGGGGNQPQHF
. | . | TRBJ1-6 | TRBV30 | TGTGCCCGCAGAGTAGGGGCGGCGAATTCACCCCTCCACTTT | CARRVGAANSPLHF
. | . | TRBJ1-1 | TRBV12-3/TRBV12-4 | TGTGCCAGCAGGCGGGGGGGGCGGACTGAAGCTTTCTTT | CASRRGGRTEAFF
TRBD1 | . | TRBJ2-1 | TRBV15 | TGTGCCACCAGCAGAGGACAGGGGGATGAGCAGTTCTTC | CATSRGQGDEQFF